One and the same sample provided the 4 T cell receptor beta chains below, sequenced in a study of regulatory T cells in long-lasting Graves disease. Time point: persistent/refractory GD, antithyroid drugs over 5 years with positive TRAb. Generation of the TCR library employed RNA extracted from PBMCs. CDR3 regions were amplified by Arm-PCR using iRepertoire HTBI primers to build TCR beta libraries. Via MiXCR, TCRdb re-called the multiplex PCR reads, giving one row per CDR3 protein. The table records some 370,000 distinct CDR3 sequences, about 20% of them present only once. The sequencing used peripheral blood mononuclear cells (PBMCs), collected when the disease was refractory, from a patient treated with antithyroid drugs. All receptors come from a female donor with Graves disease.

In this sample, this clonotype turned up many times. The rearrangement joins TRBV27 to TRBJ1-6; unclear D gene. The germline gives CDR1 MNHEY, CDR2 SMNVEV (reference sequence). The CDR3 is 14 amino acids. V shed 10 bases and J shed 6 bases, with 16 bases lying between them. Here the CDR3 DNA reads TGTGCCACCCGCGCGGGAACCTCTAATTCACCCCTCCACTTT. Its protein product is CATRAGTSNSPLHF.

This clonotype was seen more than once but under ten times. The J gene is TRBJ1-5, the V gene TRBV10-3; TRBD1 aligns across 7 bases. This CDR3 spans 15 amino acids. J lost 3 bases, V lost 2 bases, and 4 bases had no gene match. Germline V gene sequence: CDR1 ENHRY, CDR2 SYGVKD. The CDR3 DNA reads TGTGCCATCAGTGAGCGAGGACAGGACAATCAGCCCCAGCATTTT. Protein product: CAISERGQDNQPQHF.

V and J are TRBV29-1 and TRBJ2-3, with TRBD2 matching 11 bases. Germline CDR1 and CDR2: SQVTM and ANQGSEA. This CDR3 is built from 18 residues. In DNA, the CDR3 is TGCAACCCACGGGGGACTAGCGGAGACCCTAACCACACAGATACGCAGTATTTT. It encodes CNPRGTSGDPNHTDTQYF.

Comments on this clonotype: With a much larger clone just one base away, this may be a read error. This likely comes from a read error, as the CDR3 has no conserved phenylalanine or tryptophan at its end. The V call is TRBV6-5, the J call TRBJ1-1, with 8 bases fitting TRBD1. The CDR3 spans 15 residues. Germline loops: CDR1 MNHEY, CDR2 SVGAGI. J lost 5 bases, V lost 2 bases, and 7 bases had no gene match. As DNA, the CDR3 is TGTGCCAGCAGTTACCCGGGACAGGTGATTACTGAAGCTTTCCTT. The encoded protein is CASSYPGQVITEAFL.